This T cell receptor (beta chain) was documented in a study of blood T cells in healthy people across ages. At the level of the study: About one barcoded beta molecule per two T cells was captured by template switching. Study-wide points: CMV status of donors was not determined, possibly confounding expanded clonotype changes.

This clonotype was seen more than once but under ten times. Its antigen is as yet unknown. PCR was performed a second time for about 6 to 12 cycles using a sample-barcoded 5' primer and a J-beta primer mix. Every single cDNA molecule received a tag from a template-switch adaptor with 12 random nucleotides. TCRdb redid the calling of the 5' RACE reads with MiXCR, one entry per CDR3 protein. The data hold around 900,000 distinct CDR3 sequences, with about 53% observed a single time. Sequenced: blood. The sequence derives from a woman aged 55-70 years in good health.

This CDR3 reads CASSLSDSSLDTQYF. CDR3 sequence (DNA): TGTGCCAGCAGCCTGTCTGACAGTAGTTTAGATACGCAGTATTTT. The chain recombines TRBV11-3 with TRBJ2-3; D perhaps matches TRBD1 (5 bases). Trimming stripped 5 bases from V and 5 bases from J, with 17 bases between. CDR1 and CDR2 (germline): SGHNT, YENEEA. This CDR3 comprises 15 residues.